This TCR beta chain was obtained from a study of CD4+ T cells in melanoma. Study results and limitations: CD8+ T cell, macrophage and B cell function reportedly correlated with neoantigen-specific CD4+ T cells. In melanoma, neoantigen-specific CD4+ T cells reportedly differed in differentiation state.

Of note for this clone: Antigen specificity is unknown.

The assay was immunoSEQ multiplex PCR, and TCRdb's table has in-frame clones only and misses some. The sample consists of approximately 9,500 clones, roughly four fifths of them appearing once. The V and J ends lost 8 bases and 0 bases respectively, with 13 bases between them. This CDR3 region has 14 residues. From germline, CDR1 is MGHRA and CDR2 YSYEKL. This TCR was sampled from a human donor with melanoma. This rearrangement joins TRBV4-1 to TRBJ2-5; D possibly corresponds to TRBD1 (6 bases). Sequencing was performed on cells from a culture (not recorded whether cultured in vitro). CDR3 nucleotides: TGCGCCAGCGGGAAGGACAGAAACCAAGAGACCCAGTACTTC. Residues: CASGKDRNQETQYF.